This T cell receptor (beta chain) derives from a study of neurological immune-mediated disorders. The CDR3 has 11 residues. The V gene's germline CDR1 is DFQATT and CDR2 SNEGSKA (reference sequence). V gave up 7 bases and J gave up 3 bases; unmatched junction bases: 2. TCRdb passed the 5' RACE reads through MiXCR, listing each CDR3 protein once. Of about 48,000 distinct CDR3 sequences in the sample, approximately 11% were seen once. This clonotype was seen many times. Stated time point: longitudinal time-point 3. The clonotype originates from a male donor with HTLV-1-associated myelopathy (HAM/TSP). The specimen was PBMCs. The gene calls are TRBV20-1 and TRBJ1-1; TRBD1 matches 7 bases. The CDR3: CSGDSDTEAFF. DNA of the CDR3: TGCAGTGGGGACAGCGACACTGAAGCTTTCTTT.